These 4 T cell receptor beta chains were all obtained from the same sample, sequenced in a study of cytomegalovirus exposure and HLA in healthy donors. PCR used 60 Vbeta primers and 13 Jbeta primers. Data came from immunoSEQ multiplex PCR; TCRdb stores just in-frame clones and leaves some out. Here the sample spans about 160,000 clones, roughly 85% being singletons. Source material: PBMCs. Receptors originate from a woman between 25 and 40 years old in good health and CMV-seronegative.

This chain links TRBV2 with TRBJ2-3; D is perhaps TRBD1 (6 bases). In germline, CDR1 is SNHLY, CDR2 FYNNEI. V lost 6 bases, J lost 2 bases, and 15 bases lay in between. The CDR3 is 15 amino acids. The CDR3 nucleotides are TGTGCCAGCAGGGACAGAGGAACATACACAGATACGCAGTATTTT. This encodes CASRDRGTYTDTQYF.

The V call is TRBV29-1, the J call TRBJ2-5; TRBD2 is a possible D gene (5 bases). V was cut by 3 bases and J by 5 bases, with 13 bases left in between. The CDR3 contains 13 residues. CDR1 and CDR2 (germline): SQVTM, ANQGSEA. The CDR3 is CSVEKVSAETQYF. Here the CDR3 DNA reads TGCAGCGTTGAGAAGGTTAGCGCTGAGACCCAGTACTTC.

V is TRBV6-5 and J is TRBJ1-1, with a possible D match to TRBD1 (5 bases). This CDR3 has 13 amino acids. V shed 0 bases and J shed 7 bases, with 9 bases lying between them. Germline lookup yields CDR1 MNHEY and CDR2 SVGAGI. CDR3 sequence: CASSYSTRGEAFF. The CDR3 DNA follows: TGTGCCAGCAGTTACTCGACTAGGGGTGAAGCTTTCTTT.

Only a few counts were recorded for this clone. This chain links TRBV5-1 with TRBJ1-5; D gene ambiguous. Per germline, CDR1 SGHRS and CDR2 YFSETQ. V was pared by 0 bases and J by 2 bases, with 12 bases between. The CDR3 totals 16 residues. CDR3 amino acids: CASSLAGDGGNQPQHF. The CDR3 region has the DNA TGCGCCAGCAGCTTGGCCGGGGATGGAGGCAATCAGCCCCAGCATTTT.